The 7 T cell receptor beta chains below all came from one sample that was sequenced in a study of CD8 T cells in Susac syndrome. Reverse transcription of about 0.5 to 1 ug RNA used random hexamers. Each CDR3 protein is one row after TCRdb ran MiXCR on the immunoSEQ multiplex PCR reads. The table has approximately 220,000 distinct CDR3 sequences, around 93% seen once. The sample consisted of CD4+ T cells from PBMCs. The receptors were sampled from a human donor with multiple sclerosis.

The CDR3 sequence: CASSQSRTGGYGYTF. CDR3 DNA sequence: TGTGCCAGCAGCCAATCCCGGACAGGAGGCTATGGCTACACCTTC. V is TRBV3-1 and J is TRBJ1-2; 7 bases fit TRBD1. The germline V gene encodes CDR1 LGHDT and CDR2 YNNKEL (reference sequence). J was trimmed by 4 bases and V by 2 bases; bases with no gene match: 7. The CDR3 runs to 15 residues.

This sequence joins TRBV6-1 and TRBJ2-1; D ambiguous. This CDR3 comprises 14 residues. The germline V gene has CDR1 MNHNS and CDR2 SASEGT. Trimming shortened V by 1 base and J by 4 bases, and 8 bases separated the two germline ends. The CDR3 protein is CASSEVYDYNEQFF. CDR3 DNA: TGTGCCAGCAGTGAAGTTTATGATTACAATGAGCAGTTCTTC.

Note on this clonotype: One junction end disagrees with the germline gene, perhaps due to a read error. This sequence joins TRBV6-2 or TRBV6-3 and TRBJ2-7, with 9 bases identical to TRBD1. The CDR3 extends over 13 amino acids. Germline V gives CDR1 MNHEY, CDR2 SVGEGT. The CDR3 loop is CASSYSSGTGLTF. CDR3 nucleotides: TGTGCCAGCAGTTACTCCTCCGGGACAGGGCTCACCTTC.

CDR3 loop: CSAKKYLWTQYF. Here the CDR3 DNA reads TGCAGTGCGAAGAAGTATCTCTGGACCCAGTACTTC. The V call is TRBV20-1, the J call TRBJ2-5; no clear D gene. CDR1 is DFQATT, CDR2 SNEGSKA, per germline (reference sequence). Between the trimmed V and J ends, which lost 6 bases and 7 bases, there was a span of 15 bases. The CDR3 is made up of 12 amino acids.

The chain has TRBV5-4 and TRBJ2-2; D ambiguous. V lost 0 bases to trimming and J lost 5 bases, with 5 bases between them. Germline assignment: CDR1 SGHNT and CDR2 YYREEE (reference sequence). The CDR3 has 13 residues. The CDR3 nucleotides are TGTGCCAGCAGCTTGGAATTAACCGGGGAGCTGTTTTTT. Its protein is CASSLELTGELFF. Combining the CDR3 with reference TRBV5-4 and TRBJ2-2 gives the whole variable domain ETGVTQSPTHLIKTRGQQVTLRCSSQSGHNTVSWYQQALGQGPQFIFQYYREEENGRGNFPPRFSGLQFPNYSSELNVNALELDDSALYLCASSLELTGELFFGEGSRLTVL.

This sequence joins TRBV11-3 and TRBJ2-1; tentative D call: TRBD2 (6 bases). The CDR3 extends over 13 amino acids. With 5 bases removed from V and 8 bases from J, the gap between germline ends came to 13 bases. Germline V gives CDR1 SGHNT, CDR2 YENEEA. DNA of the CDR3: TGTGCCAGCAGCACGACTAGGTTGGATGAGCAGTTCTTC. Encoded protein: CASSTTRLDEQFF.

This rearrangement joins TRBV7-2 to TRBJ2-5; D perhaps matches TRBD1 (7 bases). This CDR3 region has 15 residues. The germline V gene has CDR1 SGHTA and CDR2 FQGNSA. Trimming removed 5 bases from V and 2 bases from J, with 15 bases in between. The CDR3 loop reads CASSRTGGGQETQYF. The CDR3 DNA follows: TGTGCCAGCAGCCGGACAGGTGGGGGGCAAGAGACCCAGTACTTC.